This TCR beta chain was recorded in a study of technical replicates of blood from a few donors. Per germline, CDR1 SNHLY and CDR2 FYNNEI. Trimming took off 3 bases at V and 4 bases at J, with 16 bases between the two ends. The CDR3 runs 16 residues. Profiling relied on immunoSEQ multiplex PCR, and the TCRdb table lists in-frame clones only, not all of them. The data show 62,000 or so clones, with more than 75% seen just once and over 4% held by the top ten. This sequence originates from a human donor in good health. Some clones in this sample may be carry-over from other donors' samples. The V gene is TRBV2, the J gene TRBJ1-3, with no clear D. Material for sequencing was PBMCs. For the CDR3, the DNA is TGTGCCAGCAGTGAGCAAGTAGCTCGAACGGGAAACACCATATATTTT. Translating it yields CASSEQVARTGNTIYF.